These 28 T cell receptor beta chains originate from one sample sequenced in a study of cytomegalovirus exposure and HLA in healthy donors (TCRdb year 2017). Libraries were constructed by the immunoSEQ multiplex PCR assay. The multiplex PCR relied on a mix of 60 forward primers for TCR Vbeta segments and 13 reverse primers for TCR Jbeta segments. TCRdb mirrors the immuneACCESS table, restricted to in-frame sequences. Some clones are absent from its copies; in checked studies, under half trace to an unresolved V gene, and the reason for the others is unknown. The sample yields about 170,000 clones; roughly 79% were counted once. The ten largest clones take up 4% to 5% of the sample. Input material: PBMCs. The receptors derive from a woman aged 18-29 years in good health and CMV-seropositive.

The chain uses TRBV7-8 and TRBJ2-7; a possible D gene is TRBD1 (6 bases). There are 11 residues in the CDR3. The ends were cut back, 6 bases at V and 7 bases at J, with 10 bases in the middle. Looked up from germline, CDR1 is SGHVS and CDR2 is FQNEAQ. CDR3 nucleotides: TGTGCCAGCAGGTTACAGGGAGAGCAGTACTTC. Its translation is CASRLQGEQYF. Filled out from reference TRBV7-8 and TRBJ2-7, the complete variable domain reads GAGVSQSPRYKVAKRGQDVALRCDPISGHVSLFWYQQALGQGPEFLTYFQNEAQLDKSGLPSDRFFAERPEGSVSTLKIQRTQQEDSAVYLCASRLQGEQYFGPGTRLTVT.

This clone has just one count. The chain recombines TRBV11-2 with TRBJ1-1; D unclear. The germline gives CDR1 SGHAT, CDR2 FQNNGV. V lost 0 bases and J lost 6, with 14 bases in between. The CDR3 loop spans 15 amino acids. The CDR3 sequence: CASSLDPVPGAEAFF. The CDR3 coding sequence is TGTGCCAGCAGCTTAGATCCCGTTCCAGGCGCTGAAGCTTTCTTT.

The gene calls are TRBV6-6 and TRBJ2-7; 9 bases fit TRBD1. The CDR3 spans 14 residues. The V segment lost 1 base and the J segment 6 bases; nucleotides outside the gene matches: 4. Germline V gene lookup returns CDR1 MNHNY and CDR2 SVGAGI (reference sequence). The CDR3 spells CASSYWGQGSEQYF. Here the CDR3 DNA reads TGTGCCAGCAGTTACTGGGGACAGGGTTCCGAGCAGTACTTC.

This chain links TRBV5-4 with TRBJ2-1; the match to TRBD2 covers 9 bases. The ends lost 5 bases at V and 3 bases at J; junction bases unmatched: 6. Germline V lookup: CDR1 SGHNT, CDR2 YYREEE (reference sequence). The CDR3 is 15 amino acids. This chain's CDR3 is CASRRSSGDYNEQFF. The CDR3 region has the DNA TGTGCCAGCAGGCGTTCTAGCGGGGACTACAATGAGCAGTTCTTC.

The rearrangement joins TRBV15 to TRBJ2-3; 11 bases fit TRBD1. Germline loops: CDR1 LNHNV, CDR2 YYDKDF (reference sequence). J was trimmed by 2 bases and V by 3 bases; bases with no gene match: 7. The CDR3 sequence is 17 residues long. CDR3 amino acids: CATSSQRDRGITDTQYF. CDR3 sequence (DNA): TGTGCCACCAGCAGCCAGCGGGACAGGGGGATCACAGATACGCAGTATTTT.

V and J are TRBV18 and TRBJ1-2, with 7 bases identical to TRBD1. With 3 bases clipped from V and 3 bases from J, the junction kept 7 bases outside the gene matches. CDR1 is KGHSH and CDR2 is LQKENI in the germline V gene. The length of the CDR3 is 15 residues. The CDR3 region has the DNA TGTGCCAGCTCACCCAGACAGGGAGAGGACTATGGCTACACCTTC. This gives the protein CASSPRQGEDYGYTF.

This clone was found a few times. The CDR3 loop reads CASSPHGTSGYSNTGELFF. The DNA for the CDR3 is TGTGCCAGCAGCCCCCACGGGACTAGCGGCTATTCGAACACCGGGGAGCTGTTTTTT. The chain carries TRBV11-2 and TRBJ2-2, with TRBD2 matching 11 bases. Trimming cost V 5 bases and J 0 bases; bases outside gene matches: 11. This CDR3 comprises 19 residues. The germline V gene encodes CDR1 SGHAT and CDR2 FQNNGV.

The chain joins TRBV7-5 to TRBJ2-3; TRBD2 is the table's D call, not checked against the DNA. TRBV7-5 is an annotated pseudogene. The CDR3 has 13 residues. CDR3 region: CASRAPRADTQYF. The CDR3 DNA reads as TGTGCCAGCCGTGCGCCCCGGGCAGATACGCAGTATTTT.

The rearrangement links TRBV4-3 to TRBJ2-3, with 10 positions matching TRBD2. V lost 6 bases, J lost 1 base, and 7 bases stayed unmatched. The CDR3 consists of 16 residues. Germline values: CDR1 LGHNA, CDR2 YSLEER. The CDR3 loop reads CASSPGLAGGTDTQYF. DNA of the CDR3: TGCGCCAGCAGTCCTGGGCTAGCGGGAGGCACAGATACGCAGTATTTT.

CDR3: CASSPTGTSYEQYF. The CDR3 DNA follows: TGTGCCAGCAGCCCGACCGGGACTAGTTACGAGCAGTACTTC. The genes are TRBV27 and TRBJ2-7, with 8 bases identical to TRBD2. This CDR3 spans 14 amino acids. V gave up 6 bases and J gave up 4 bases; unmatched junction bases: 8. Per the germline V gene, CDR1 is MNHEY and CDR2 is SMNVEV (reference sequence).

This clone occurred once. The rearrangement joins TRBV25-1 to TRBJ2-3; D remains unclear. Deletions cut 2 bases from V and 3 bases from J, with 6 bases between. CDR1 is MGHDK, CDR2 SYGVNS, per germline. The CDR3 covers 13 residues. Here the CDR3 DNA reads TGTGCCAGCAGTGAACCCGGGACAGATACGCAGTATTTT. As protein: CASSEPGTDTQYF.

J is TRBJ2-7 and V is TRBV11-2, with D unclear. Trimming cost V 5 bases and J 0 bases, with 5 bases left between them. This CDR3 comprises 12 residues. CDR1 and CDR2 from the germline V gene are SGHAT and FQNNGV. The CDR3 reads CASSANSYEQYF. DNA for the CDR3: TGTGCCAGCAGCGCGAACTCCTACGAGCAGTACTTC.

CDR3 sequence: CASSYRGQRNTEAFF. The CDR3 coding sequence is TGTGCCAGCAGTTACCGAGGACAGCGGAACACTGAAGCTTTCTTT. The V gene is TRBV6-5, the J gene TRBJ1-1, with TRBD1 as a possible D gene (6 bases). The germline gives CDR1 MNHEY, CDR2 SVGAGI. This CDR3 contains 15 residues. Trimming removed 2 bases from V and 1 base from J, with 11 bases in between.

This clone was picked up one time. CDR3 DNA sequence: TGTGCCAGCAGCTCACCTACAATGACAGGGAACACTGAAGCTTTCTTT. Translation: CASSSPTMTGNTEAFF. The chain couples TRBV13 to TRBJ1-1; D may be TRBD1 (6 bases). Germline assignment: CDR1 PRHDT and CDR2 FYEKMQ (reference sequence). The length of the CDR3 is 16 residues. Trimming took off 4 bases at V and 1 base at J, with 16 bases between the two ends.

The chain combines TRBV19 with TRBJ1-5; D call uncertain. The CDR3 has 13 residues. The V gene lost 6 bases and the J gene lost 4 bases, with 10 bases spanning the gap. CDR1 is LNHDA and CDR2 is SQIVND in the germline V gene (reference sequence). This chain's CDR3 is CASSKDKNQPQHF. CDR3 DNA: TGTGCCAGTAGCAAAGACAAAAATCAGCCCCAGCATTTT.

This clone was seen only a few times. The chain carries TRBV28 and TRBJ2-7; tentative D call: TRBD2 (6 bases). The CDR3 covers 15 residues. Germline values: CDR1 MDHEN, CDR2 SYDVKM. V was shortened by 5 bases and J by 2 bases, with 16 bases between the two germline ends. The CDR3 reads CASSPLRDGAYEQYF. The CDR3, as DNA: TGTGCCAGCAGTCCCCTGCGGGACGGAGCCTACGAGCAGTACTTC.

The V gene is TRBV13, the J gene TRBJ2-3; TRBD2 matches 7 bases. This CDR3 comprises 14 residues. Germline V lookup: CDR1 PRHDT, CDR2 FYEKMQ (reference sequence). Trimming at V came to 5 bases and at J to 5 bases, leaving 7 bases not matched to a gene. For the CDR3, the DNA is TGTGCCAGCAGCCCGGGGGAGGGCGGAGATACGCAGTATTTT. Translation gives CASSPGEGGDTQYF.

The V gene is TRBV2, the J gene TRBJ1-2; D may be TRBD1 (5 bases). With 2 bases removed from V and 0 bases from J, the gap between germline ends came to 13 bases. The CDR3 covers 16 residues. The V gene's germline CDR1 is SNHLY and CDR2 FYNNEI. CDR3 region: CASSERGGIANYGYTF. The CDR3 region has the DNA TGTGCCAGCAGTGAAAGGGGCGGGATAGCTAACTATGGCTACACCTTC.

The rearrangement joins TRBV15 to TRBJ2-3; a weak D match, TRBD1 (5 bases). This CDR3 comprises 11 residues. V was cut by 9 bases and J by 1 base, with 5 bases left in between. Germline CDR1 and CDR2: LNHNV and YYDKDF (reference sequence). The CDR3 sequence: CATGGTDTQYF. The CDR3 DNA follows: TGTGCCACAGGGGGCACAGATACGCAGTATTTT.

In its sample, this clone was seen once. The chain has TRBV6-1 and TRBJ1-3; D gene ambiguous. Per germline, CDR1 MNHNS and CDR2 SASEGT. V lost 8 bases and J lost 2, with 7 bases in between. The CDR3 loop spans 12 amino acids. The CDR3 DNA reads TGTGCCAGCCAGGTTGCTGGAAACACCATATATTTT. It encodes CASQVAGNTIYF.

The rearrangement uses TRBV29-1 and TRBJ2-1; possible D gene TRBD1, 6 bases. V lost 5 bases, J lost 3 bases, and 14 bases lay in between. CDR3 length equals 14 residues. The germline V gene has CDR1 SQVTM and CDR2 ANQGSEA. The CDR3 DNA is TGCAGCGTTAAAAACAGGGATCGCTACAATGAGCAGTTCTTC. It specifies CSVKNRDRYNEQFF.

The chain recombines TRBV6-1 with TRBJ2-5, with D maybe TRBD2 (5 bases). The CDR3 covers 13 residues. Deletions cut 10 bases from V and 4 bases from J, with 16 bases between. CDR1 is MNHNS, CDR2 SASEGT, per germline. The CDR3 DNA is TGTGCCACCTACCGGACTCTCGGAGAGACCCAGTACTTC. Translated, it gives CATYRTLGETQYF.

DNA for the CDR3: TGCGCCAGCAGCTTGGTATTGCAGGGAGGGGTGAATGAGCAGTTCTTC. Translation: CASSLVLQGGVNEQFF. This chain uses TRBV5-1 with TRBJ2-1; TRBD2 aligns across 7 bases. Germline assignment: CDR1 SGHRS and CDR2 YFSETQ. The junction had 10 bases not matched to a gene; V was cut back by 0 bases and J by 7 bases. This CDR3 has 16 amino acids.

The chain carries TRBV28 and TRBJ1-5; the match to TRBD1 covers 12 bases. This CDR3 is built from 17 residues. Trimming at V came to 5 bases and at J to 5 bases, leaving 10 bases not matched to a gene. Germline loops: CDR1 MDHEN, CDR2 SYDVKM. The CDR3 region is CASSLVPGQGADQPQHF. Written as DNA, the CDR3 is TGTGCCAGCAGTCTAGTCCCGGGACAGGGGGCCGATCAGCCCCAGCATTTT.

The V gene is TRBV5-1, the J gene TRBJ1-2; 8 bases align to TRBD1. From germline, CDR1 is SGHRS and CDR2 YFSETQ. V was clipped by 4 bases and J by 4 bases; unmatched bases: 9. This CDR3 region has 15 residues. CDR3 DNA: TGCGCCAGCAGCCGAACACAGGGGGAATCCTATGGCTACACCTTC. Its protein is CASSRTQGESYGYTF.

V and J are TRBV7-2 and TRBJ2-2; 9 bases match TRBD2. This CDR3 is 15 amino acids long. The V gene end was trimmed by 4 bases and the J gene end by 3 bases; junction bases not matched to a gene: 3. Germline CDR1 and CDR2: SGHTA and FQGNSA. CDR3 residues: CASSYQRGDTGELFF. The CDR3 coding sequence is TGTGCCAGCAGCTACCAGCGGGGGGACACCGGGGAGCTGTTTTTT.

V usage is TRBV5-4 and J usage is TRBJ2-5; 8 bases agree with TRBD2. This CDR3 region has 15 residues. Per germline, CDR1 SGHNT and CDR2 YYREEE (reference sequence). With 5 bases clipped from V and 3 bases from J, the junction kept 9 bases outside the gene matches. The CDR3 protein is CASRDRSGEKETQYF. The CDR3 nucleotides are TGTGCCAGCAGAGACCGTAGCGGGGAAAAAGAGACCCAGTACTTC.

The CDR3 coding sequence is TGTGCCAGTAGCTATCGACTAACAGGGGGCGAGAACTATGGCTACACCTTC. Its protein product is CASSYRLTGGENYGYTF. The chain is built from TRBV19 and TRBJ1-2, with 9 bases lining up with TRBD1. The germline CDR1 and CDR2 sequences are LNHDA and SQIVND (reference sequence). V shed 6 bases, J shed 2 bases, and the junction held 13 bases outside the gene matches. The CDR3 runs 17 residues.